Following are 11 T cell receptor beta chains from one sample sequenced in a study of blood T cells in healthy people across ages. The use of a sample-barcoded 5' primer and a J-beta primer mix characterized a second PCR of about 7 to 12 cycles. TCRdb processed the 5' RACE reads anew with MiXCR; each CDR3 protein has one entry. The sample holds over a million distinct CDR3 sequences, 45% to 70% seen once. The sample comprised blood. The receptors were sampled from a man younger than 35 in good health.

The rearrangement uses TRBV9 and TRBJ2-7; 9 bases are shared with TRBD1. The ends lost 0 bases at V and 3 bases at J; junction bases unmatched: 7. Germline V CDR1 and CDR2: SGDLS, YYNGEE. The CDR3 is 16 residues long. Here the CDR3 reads CASSVGGQGTIYEQYF. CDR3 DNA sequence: TGTGCCAGCAGCGTAGGGGGACAGGGTACAATCTACGAGCAGTACTTC.

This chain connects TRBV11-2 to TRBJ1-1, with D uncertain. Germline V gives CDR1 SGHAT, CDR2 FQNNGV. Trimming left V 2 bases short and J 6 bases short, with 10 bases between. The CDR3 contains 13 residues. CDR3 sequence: CASSLWKGPEAFF. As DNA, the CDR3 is TGTGCCAGCAGCTTATGGAAGGGCCCTGAAGCTTTCTTT.

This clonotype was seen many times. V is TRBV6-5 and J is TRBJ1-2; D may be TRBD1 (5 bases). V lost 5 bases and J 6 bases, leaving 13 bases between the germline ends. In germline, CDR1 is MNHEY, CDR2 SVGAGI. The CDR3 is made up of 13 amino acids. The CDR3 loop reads CASSLQGSDGYTF. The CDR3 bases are TGTGCCAGCAGTCTCCAGGGTAGTGATGGCTACACCTTC.

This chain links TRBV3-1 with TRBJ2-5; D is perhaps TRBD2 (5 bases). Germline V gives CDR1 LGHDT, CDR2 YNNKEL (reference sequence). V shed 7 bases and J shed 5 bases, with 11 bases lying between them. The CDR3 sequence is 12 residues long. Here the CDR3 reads CASTAREETQYF. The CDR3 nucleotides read TGTGCCAGCACCGCAAGGGAGGAGACCCAGTACTTC.

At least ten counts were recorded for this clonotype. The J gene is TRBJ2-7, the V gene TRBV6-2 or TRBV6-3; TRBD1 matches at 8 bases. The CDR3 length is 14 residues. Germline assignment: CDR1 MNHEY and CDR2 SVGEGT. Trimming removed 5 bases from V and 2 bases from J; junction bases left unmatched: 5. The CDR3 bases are TGTGCCAGCAGTCCTACAGGGGGACCCTACGAGCAGTACTTC. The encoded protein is CASSPTGGPYEQYF.

The CDR3 DNA reads TGCAGTGCTAGAGATCGGGCGCTAATCAGCTACGAGCAGTACTTC. This encodes CSARDRALISYEQYF. This chain joins TRBV20-1 and TRBJ2-7; D remains unclear. Looked up from germline, CDR1 is DFQATT and CDR2 is SNEGSKA (reference sequence). Trimming removed 0 bases at V and 3 bases at J, with 15 bases between. This CDR3 is 15 amino acids long.

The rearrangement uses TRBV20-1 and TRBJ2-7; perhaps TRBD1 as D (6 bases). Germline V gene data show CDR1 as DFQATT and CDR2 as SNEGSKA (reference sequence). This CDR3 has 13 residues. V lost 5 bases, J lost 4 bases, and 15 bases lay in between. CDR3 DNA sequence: TGCAGTGCTGACCGGGACAACTCTTACGAGCAGTACTTC. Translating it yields CSADRDNSYEQYF.

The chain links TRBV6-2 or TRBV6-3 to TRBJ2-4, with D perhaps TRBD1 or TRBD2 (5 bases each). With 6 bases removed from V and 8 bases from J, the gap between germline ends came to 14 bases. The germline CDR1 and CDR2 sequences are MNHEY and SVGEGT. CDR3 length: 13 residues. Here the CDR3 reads CASRLGPLDIQYF. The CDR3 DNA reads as TGTGCCAGCAGATTGGGACCCCTGGACATTCAGTACTTC.

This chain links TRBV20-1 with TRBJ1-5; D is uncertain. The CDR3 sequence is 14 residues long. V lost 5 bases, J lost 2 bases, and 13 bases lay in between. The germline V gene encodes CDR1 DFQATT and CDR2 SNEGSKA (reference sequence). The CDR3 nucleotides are TGCAGTGCTCCGGTACTTGGCGGCAATCAGCCCCAGCATTTT. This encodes CSAPVLGGNQPQHF.

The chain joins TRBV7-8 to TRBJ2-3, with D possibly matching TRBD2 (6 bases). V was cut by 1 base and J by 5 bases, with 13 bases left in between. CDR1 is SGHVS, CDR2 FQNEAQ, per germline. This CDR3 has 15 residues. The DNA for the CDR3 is TGTGCCAGCAGCTTAGTCTGGCGGGGAGGAGATACGCAGTATTTT. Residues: CASSLVWRGGDTQYF.

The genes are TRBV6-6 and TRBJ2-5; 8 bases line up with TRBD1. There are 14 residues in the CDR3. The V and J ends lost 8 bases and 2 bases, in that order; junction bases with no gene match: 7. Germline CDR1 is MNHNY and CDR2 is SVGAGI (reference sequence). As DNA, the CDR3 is TGTGCCAGCGGTTTGACAGGGGTACAAGAGACCCAGTACTTC. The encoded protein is CASGLTGVQETQYF.